One T cell receptor (beta chain) is described in this entry. Its cognate antigen has yet to be identified. No base-level quality is on record; no much larger clone is a single base apart. RNA was extracted using the RNeasy kit, and roughly 0.5 to 1 microgram was reverse transcribed with random hexamers. The immunoSEQ multiplex PCR assay, which covers 54 Vbeta and 13 Jbeta segments, was used to amplify TCR beta CDR3 regions. Bias from PCR amplification was corrected by using a synthetic template baseline for primer optimization and for computational correction. Per the original workflow: Reads were annotated to V, D and J genes per IMGT and analyzed with immunoSEQ Analyzer, keeping only productive sequences. Clonality was calculated as one minus the Shannon entropy normalized by log2 of the number of productive unique sequences. For each patient and control, public and private clones were evaluated within the 100 most prevalent clones. Clones were defined as Susac-specific when absent from the healthy and MS cohorts, from about 1,100 published viral clones and from other ImmuneACCESS disease sequences. TCRdb cleaned the public reads at Q25 with fastp, built clones with MiXCR and kept in-frame beta chains. Rows with a matching CDR3 protein are joined into one entry that keeps the most common DNA and genes. The V and J calls, along with clone size, are taken from TCRdb and not from the paper's own processing. In this sample the table shows 85,000 to 95,000 distinct CDR3 sequences, roughly 94% of which occur a single time. The ten largest account for approximately 0.3% of the sample.

CDR3 length: 12 amino acids, cysteine to phenylalanine. Only the CDR3 DNA is retained, 36 bases long and in frame from the first base. The sample originates from a study of CD8 T cells in Susac syndrome (dated by TCRdb to between 2019 and 2020). Concerning the study at large: Of the Susac syndrome patients who were sequenced, under ten were in clinical remission while five or six had clinically active disease. At blood withdrawal, Susac syndrome patients were therapy-naive, treated with corticosteroids (with IVIg additionally given to some), or treated with IVIg alone. Repertoire sequencing was used to test whether CD8+ T cell activation and differentiation in Susac syndrome was antigen driven.

What the authors observed across the whole study: The number of individuals in the TCR sequencing and HLA analysis was acknowledged as relatively small. In patients with Susac syndrome, the CD4+ T cell repertoire showed no detectable clonal expansion.

Peripheral blood CD8+ and CD4+ T cells from healthy donors, Susac syndrome patients and multiple sclerosis patients were profiled by high-throughput TCR beta sequencing. The Susac syndrome patients fulfilled recently defined diagnostic criteria for either definite or probable disease. CD8+ TEMRA cells were enriched by FACS, while bulk CD8+ and CD4+ T cells were purified by magnetic negative isolation. Blood was drawn into EDTA tubes, processed within 24 hours, and PBMCs were isolated by density gradient centrifugation. PBMCs intended for TCR sequencing were cryopreserved in liquid nitrogen and thawed later in a water bath at 37 degrees C. Purity of sorted or isolated CD4+, CD8+ and CD8+ TEMRA cells was at least 90%.

The receptor was derived from a human donor with Susac syndrome. This receptor chain uses TRBV12-2 and TRBJ2-7. TRBV12-2 is given as a pseudogene. Specimen: CD4+ T cells from PBMCs. The CDR3 protein sequence reads: CASRRTSYEQYF. The nucleotide sequence is TGTGCAAGTCGCAGGACCTCCTACGAGCAGTACTTC.